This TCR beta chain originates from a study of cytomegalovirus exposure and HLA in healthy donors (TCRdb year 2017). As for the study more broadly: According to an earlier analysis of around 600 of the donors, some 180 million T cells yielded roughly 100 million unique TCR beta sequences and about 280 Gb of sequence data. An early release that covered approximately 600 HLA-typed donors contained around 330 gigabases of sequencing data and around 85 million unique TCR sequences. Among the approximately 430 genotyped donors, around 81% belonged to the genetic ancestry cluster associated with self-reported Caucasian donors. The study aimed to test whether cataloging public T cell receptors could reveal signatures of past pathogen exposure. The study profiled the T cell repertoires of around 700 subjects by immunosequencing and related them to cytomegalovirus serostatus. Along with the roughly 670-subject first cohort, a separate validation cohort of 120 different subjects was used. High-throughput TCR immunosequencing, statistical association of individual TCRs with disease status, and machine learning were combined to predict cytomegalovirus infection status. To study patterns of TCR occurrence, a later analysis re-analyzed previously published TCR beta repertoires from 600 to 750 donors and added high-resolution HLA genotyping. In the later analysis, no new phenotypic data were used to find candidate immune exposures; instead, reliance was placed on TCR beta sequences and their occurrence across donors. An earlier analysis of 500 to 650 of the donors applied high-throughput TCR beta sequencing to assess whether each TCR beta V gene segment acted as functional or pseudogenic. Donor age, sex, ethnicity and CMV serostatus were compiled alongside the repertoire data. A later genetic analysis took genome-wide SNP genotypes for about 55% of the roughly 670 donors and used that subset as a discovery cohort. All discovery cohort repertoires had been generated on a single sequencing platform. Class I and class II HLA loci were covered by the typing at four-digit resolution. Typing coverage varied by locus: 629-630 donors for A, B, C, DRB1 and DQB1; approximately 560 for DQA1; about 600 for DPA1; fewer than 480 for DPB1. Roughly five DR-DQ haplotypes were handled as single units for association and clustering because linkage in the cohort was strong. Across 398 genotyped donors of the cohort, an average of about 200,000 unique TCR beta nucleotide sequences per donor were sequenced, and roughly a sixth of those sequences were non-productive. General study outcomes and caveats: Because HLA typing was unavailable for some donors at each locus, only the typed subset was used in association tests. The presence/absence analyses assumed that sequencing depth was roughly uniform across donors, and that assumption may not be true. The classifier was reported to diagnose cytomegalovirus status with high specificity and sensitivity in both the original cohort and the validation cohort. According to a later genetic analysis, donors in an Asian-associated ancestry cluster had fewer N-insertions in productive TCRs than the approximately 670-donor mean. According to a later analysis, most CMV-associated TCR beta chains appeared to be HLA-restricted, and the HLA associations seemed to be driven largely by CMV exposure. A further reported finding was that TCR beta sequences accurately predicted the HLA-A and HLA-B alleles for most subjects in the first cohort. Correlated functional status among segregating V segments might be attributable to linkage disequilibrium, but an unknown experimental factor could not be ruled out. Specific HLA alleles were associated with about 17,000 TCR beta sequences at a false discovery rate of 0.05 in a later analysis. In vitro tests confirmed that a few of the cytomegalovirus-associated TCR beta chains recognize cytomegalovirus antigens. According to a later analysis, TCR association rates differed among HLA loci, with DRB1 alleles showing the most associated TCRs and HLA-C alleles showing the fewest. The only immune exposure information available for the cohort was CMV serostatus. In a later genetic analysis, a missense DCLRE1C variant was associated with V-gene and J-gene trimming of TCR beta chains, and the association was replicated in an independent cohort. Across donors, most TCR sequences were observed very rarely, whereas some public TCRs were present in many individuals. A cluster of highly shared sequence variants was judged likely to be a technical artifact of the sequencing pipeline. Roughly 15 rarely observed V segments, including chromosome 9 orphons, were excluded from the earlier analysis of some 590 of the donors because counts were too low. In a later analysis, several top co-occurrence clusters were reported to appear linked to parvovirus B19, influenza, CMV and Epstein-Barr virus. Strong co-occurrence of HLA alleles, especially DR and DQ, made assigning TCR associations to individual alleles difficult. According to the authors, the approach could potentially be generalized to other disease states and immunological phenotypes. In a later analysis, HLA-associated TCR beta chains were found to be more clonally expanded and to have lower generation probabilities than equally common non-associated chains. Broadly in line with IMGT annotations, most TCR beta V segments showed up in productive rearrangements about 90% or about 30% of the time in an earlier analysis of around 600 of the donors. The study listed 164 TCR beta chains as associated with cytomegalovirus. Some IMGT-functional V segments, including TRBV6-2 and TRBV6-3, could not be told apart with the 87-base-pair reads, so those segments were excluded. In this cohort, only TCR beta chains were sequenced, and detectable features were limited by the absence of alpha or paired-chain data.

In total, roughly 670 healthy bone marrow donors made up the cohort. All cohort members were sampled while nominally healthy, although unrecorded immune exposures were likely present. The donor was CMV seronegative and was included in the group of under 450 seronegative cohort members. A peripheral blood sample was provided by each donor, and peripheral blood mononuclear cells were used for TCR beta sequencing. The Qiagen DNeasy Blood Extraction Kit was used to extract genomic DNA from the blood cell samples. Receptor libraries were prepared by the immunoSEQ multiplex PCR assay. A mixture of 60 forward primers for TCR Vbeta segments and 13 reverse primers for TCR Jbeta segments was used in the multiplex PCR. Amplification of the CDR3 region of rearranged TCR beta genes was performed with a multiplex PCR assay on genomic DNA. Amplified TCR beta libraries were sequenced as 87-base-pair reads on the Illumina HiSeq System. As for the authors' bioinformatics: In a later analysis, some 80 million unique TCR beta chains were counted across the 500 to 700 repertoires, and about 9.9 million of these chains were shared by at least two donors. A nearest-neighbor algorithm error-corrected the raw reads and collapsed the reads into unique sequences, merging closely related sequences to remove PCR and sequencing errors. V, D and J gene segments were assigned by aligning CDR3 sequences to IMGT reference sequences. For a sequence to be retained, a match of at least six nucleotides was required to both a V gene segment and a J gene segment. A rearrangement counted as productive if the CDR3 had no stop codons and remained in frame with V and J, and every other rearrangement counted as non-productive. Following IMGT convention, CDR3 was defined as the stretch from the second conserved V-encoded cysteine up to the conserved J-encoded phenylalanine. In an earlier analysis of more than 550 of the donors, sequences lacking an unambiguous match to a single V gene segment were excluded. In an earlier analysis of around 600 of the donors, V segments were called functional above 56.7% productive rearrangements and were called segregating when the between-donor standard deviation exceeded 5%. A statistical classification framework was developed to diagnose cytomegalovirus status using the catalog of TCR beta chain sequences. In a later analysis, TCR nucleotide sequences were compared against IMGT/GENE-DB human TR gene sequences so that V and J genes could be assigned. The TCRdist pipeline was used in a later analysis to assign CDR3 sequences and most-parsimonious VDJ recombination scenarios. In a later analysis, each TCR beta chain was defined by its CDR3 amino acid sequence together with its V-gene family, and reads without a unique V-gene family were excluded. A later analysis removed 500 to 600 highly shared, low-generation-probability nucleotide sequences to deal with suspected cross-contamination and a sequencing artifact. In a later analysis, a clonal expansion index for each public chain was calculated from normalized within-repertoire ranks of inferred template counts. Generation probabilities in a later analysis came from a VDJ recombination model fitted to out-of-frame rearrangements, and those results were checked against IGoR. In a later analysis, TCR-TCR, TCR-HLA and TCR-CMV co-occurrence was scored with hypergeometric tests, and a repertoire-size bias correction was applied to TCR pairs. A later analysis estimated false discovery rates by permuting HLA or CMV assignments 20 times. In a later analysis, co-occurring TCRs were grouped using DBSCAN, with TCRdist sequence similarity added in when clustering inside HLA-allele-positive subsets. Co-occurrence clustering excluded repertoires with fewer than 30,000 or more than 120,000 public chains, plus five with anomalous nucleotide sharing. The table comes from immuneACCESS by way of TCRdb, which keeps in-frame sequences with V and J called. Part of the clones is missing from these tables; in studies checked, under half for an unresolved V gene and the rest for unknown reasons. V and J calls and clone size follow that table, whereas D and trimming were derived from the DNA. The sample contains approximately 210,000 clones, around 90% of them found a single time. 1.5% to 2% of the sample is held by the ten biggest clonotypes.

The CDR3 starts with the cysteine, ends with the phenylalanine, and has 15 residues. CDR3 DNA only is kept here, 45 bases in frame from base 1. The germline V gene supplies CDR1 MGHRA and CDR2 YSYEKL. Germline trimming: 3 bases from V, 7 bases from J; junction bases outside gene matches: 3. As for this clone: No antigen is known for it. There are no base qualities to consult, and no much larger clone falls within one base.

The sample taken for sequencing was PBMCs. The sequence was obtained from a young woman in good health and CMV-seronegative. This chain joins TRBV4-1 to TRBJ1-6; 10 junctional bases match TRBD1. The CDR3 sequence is CASSQEDRGNSPLHF. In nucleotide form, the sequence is TGCGCCAGCAGCCAGGAGGACAGGGGGAATTCACCCCTCCACTTT.